This entry is about one T cell receptor (beta chain). Its antigen is not known. The PCR ran on 60 Vbeta and 13 Jbeta primers. The data were produced by immunoSEQ multiplex PCR, yet TCRdb's version contains in-frame clones alone and is incomplete. The table shows 140,000 to 150,000 clones, with around 66% occurring only once. The germline CDR1 and CDR2 sequences are LNHDA and SQIVND (reference sequence). The CDR3 has 16 amino acids. The sample comes from a study of cytomegalovirus exposure and HLA in healthy donors. Overall study results and limits: Accurate prediction of HLA-A and HLA-B alleles (for most subjects) was reportedly achieved from TCR beta sequences. DRB1 had the most TCR associations and HLA-C the fewest, a later analysis found, with rates varying by HLA locus.

This chain joins TRBV19 and TRBJ2-5; 11 bases line up with TRBD1. The J call is doubtful: the DNA matches TRBJ2-7 better. Sequencing was carried out using PBMCs. The origin of this receptor is a woman aged 55-75 years in good health and CMV-seronegative. The CDR3: CASSDPGGTGGYEQYF. The CDR3 bases are TGTGCCAGTAGCGACCCGGGGGGGACAGGGGGCTACGAGCAGTACTTC.